One and the same sample provided the 32 T cell receptor beta chains below, sequenced in a study of human T cells and chemical hapten exposure. TCRdb passed the RACE reads through MiXCR, listing each CDR3 protein once. The sample has a few hundred thousand distinct CDR3 sequences, around 6% seen once. The time point is: patch test 2, 6 weeks after DPC sensitization. Treatment defined: therapeutic diphenylcyclopropenone sensitization with weekly scalp DPC. Specimen: whole blood, collected in connection with sensitization to the hapten diphenylcyclopropenone (DPC). The receptors here all came from a woman in her late teens or twenties with alopecia areata. Some clones in this sample may be carry-over from other donors' samples.

The genes are TRBV3-1 and TRBJ2-1; 8 nucleotides align to TRBD2. The CDR3 sequence is 14 residues long. The V gene's germline CDR1 is LGHDT and CDR2 YNNKEL (reference sequence). The V and J ends lost 4 bases and 7 bases, in that order; junction bases with no gene match: 6. DNA for the CDR3: TGTGCCAGCAGCCCCGGGGGGGCCAGGAATGAGCAGTTCTTC. As protein: CASSPGGARNEQFF.

This clonotype has just a few counts. The chain employs TRBV6-2 or TRBV6-3 and TRBJ2-7; perhaps D is TRBD1 or TRBD2 (6 bases each). With 2 bases removed from V and 2 bases from J, the gap between germline ends came to 10 bases. The CDR3 totals 14 residues. From germline, CDR1 is MNHEY and CDR2 SVGEGT. CDR3 DNA: TGTGCCAGCAGTTACCGGGGGCCTACCTACGAGCAGTACTTC. Its protein product is CASSYRGPTYEQYF.

As regards this clonotype: A much larger clone differs from this one at a single base, so this may be a read error. The genes are TRBV27 and TRBJ1-6; D is perhaps TRBD1 (5 bases). Germline loops: CDR1 MNHEY, CDR2 SMNVEV (reference sequence). This CDR3 is 13 amino acids long. The CDR3, as DNA: TGTGCCAGAAGTTTGGCGGGGCCAGGGTCCCTCCACTTT. Residues: CARSLAGPGSLHF.

This CDR3 reads CASSQTGSGANVLTF. CDR3 coding DNA: TGTGCCAGCAGTCAGACAGGGTCTGGGGCCAACGTCCTGACTTTC. V gene TRBV28 combines with J gene TRBJ2-6; the match to TRBD1 covers 7 bases. Germline CDR1 and CDR2: MDHEN and SYDVKM. The V gene end was trimmed by 5 bases and the J gene end by 1 base; junction bases not matched to a gene: 2. The CDR3 contains 15 residues.

V and J are TRBV23-1 and TRBJ2-3; D unclear. TRBV23-1 is classed as an ORF, of uncertain function. This CDR3 has 16 residues. V was cut by 4 bases and J by 2 bases, with 16 bases left in between. The CDR3 nucleotides read TGCGCCAGCAGTCCGTCCTCGACCCAGACCACAGATACGCAGTATTTT. This codes for CASSPSSTQTTDTQYF.

The table lists this clonotype with a few counts. The J gene is TRBJ1-6, the V gene TRBV4-2; 7 bases are a match to TRBD1. CDR1 and CDR2 from the germline V gene are LGHNA and YNFKEQ. Losses at the gene ends were 0 bases for V and 7 bases for J; bases not matched to a gene: 3. The CDR3 is 15 amino acids. This chain's CDR3 is CASSQDQGGNSPLHF. The CDR3 region has the DNA TGTGCCAGCAGCCAAGATCAGGGGGGGAATTCACCCCTCCACTTT.

This clonotype came up many times. This chain uses TRBV5-4 with TRBJ1-2; 11 nucleotides match TRBD1. This CDR3 has 15 amino acids. After removal of 4 bases from V and 8 bases from J, the junction contained 10 bases not matched to a gene. In germline, CDR1 is SGHNT, CDR2 YYREEE (reference sequence). The CDR3 spells CASSPQSGTGGGYTF. The CDR3 DNA is TGTGCCAGCAGCCCACAATCCGGGACAGGGGGAGGCTACACCTTC.

A few counts support this clonotype. The rearrangement joins TRBV7-9 to TRBJ2-6; the D call may be TRBD1 or TRBD2 (6 bases each). Germline CDR1 reads SEHNR; CDR2 reads FQNEAQ (reference sequence). Deletions cut 4 bases from V and 0 bases from J, with 19 bases between. The CDR3 sequence is 19 residues long. CDR3 coding DNA: TGTGCCAGCAGCTCGTCCCTCGGGACGGGGGCCTCTGGGGCCAACGTCCTGACTTTC. Its protein is CASSSSLGTGASGANVLTF.

This clonotype was seen only a few times. The rearrangement links TRBV18 to TRBJ1-1; possibly TRBD1 for D (5 bases). The CDR3 length is 15 residues. CDR1 is KGHSH, CDR2 LQKENI, per germline. Deletions cut 5 bases from V and 1 base from J, with 14 bases between. CDR3 bases: TGTGCCAGCTCATCCTCGGCAGGACAGAACACTGAAGCTTTCTTT. As protein: CASSSSAGQNTEAFF.

Ten or more counts support this clonotype. The chain recombines TRBV9 with TRBJ1-3; D unclear. Germline values: CDR1 SGDLS, CDR2 YYNGEE. The CDR3 covers 16 residues. V was pared by 1 base and J by 0 bases, with 11 bases between. The CDR3 loop is CASSVTELPSGNTIYF. For the CDR3, the DNA is TGTGCCAGCAGCGTAACGGAGTTACCCTCTGGAAACACCATATATTTT.

This clonotype was detected only a few times. The chain has TRBV7-8 and TRBJ1-2; 11 positions match TRBD1. Trimming at V came to 5 bases and at J to 4 bases, leaving 6 bases not matched to a gene. This CDR3 is built from 15 residues. CDR1 and CDR2 (germline): SGHVS, FQNEAQ. The CDR3 sequence: CASSIRGTGGYGYTF. In nucleotides, the CDR3 is TGTGCCAGCAGCATCCGCGGGACAGGGGGCTATGGCTACACCTTC.

The rearrangement links TRBV5-5 to TRBJ2-4, with a weak D call TRBD1 (6 bases). V lost 4 bases and J lost 3, with 11 bases in between. Per germline, CDR1 SGHKS and CDR2 YYEKEE (reference sequence). This CDR3 has 14 residues. In nucleotides, the CDR3 is TGTGCCAGCAGCCCGGGACAACTCAAAAACATTCAGTACTTC. Translating gives CASSPGQLKNIQYF.

This clonotype turned up a few times. The DNA of the CDR3 is TGTGCCAGCACCCGGACGGAAACGAACACTGAAGCTTTCTTT. Residues: CASTRTETNTEAFF. The chain combines TRBV6-5 with TRBJ1-1, with D hard to call. CDR1 is MNHEY and CDR2 is SVGAGI in the germline V gene. V dropped 7 bases and J dropped 1 base, with 13 bases sitting between them. This CDR3 is built from 14 residues.

The genes are TRBV7-8 and TRBJ2-3; a weak D match, TRBD2 (7 bases). V was pared by 1 base and J by 0 bases, with 11 bases between. The germline V gene has CDR1 SGHVS and CDR2 FQNEAQ. This CDR3 spans 16 amino acids. The CDR3 spells CASSLEWGGSTDTQYF. CDR3 DNA: TGTGCCAGCAGCTTAGAATGGGGGGGCAGCACAGATACGCAGTATTTT.

This clonotype showed up many times. V usage is TRBV4-1 and J usage is TRBJ1-2, with 7 bases identical to TRBD1. This CDR3 has 16 amino acids. Trimming removed 1 base from V and 0 bases from J; junction bases left unmatched: 5. The V gene's germline CDR1 is MGHRA and CDR2 YSYEKL. CDR3 region: CASSQGPGGANYGYTF. DNA of the CDR3: TGCGCCAGCAGCCAAGGCCCAGGGGGTGCTAACTATGGCTACACCTTC.

This clonotype was observed a few times. The chain has TRBV6-5 and TRBJ1-5; D not resolved. Germline CDR1 MNHEY, CDR2 SVGAGI. Trimming shortened V by 6 bases and J by 5 bases, and 11 bases separated the two germline ends. The CDR3 runs to 13 residues. The CDR3 bases are TGTGCCAGCAGCCGAGTCGAGTATCAGCCCCAGCATTTT. As protein: CASSRVEYQPQHF.

This clonotype appeared a few times. The genes are TRBV29-1 and TRBJ2-1; TRBD2 matches 10 bases. Germline-derived CDR1 and CDR2 are SQVTM and ANQGSEA. The CDR3 contains 15 residues. Trimming cost V 1 base and J 2 bases; bases outside gene matches: 2. CDR3 nucleotides: TGCAGCGTTGAAGGGGGGACTAGCGCCTACAATGAGCAGTTCTTC. Residues: CSVEGGTSAYNEQFF.

The chain recombines TRBV4-2 with TRBJ2-1; D is uncertain. The CDR3 has 13 amino acids. Trimming cost V 1 base and J 8 bases, with 9 bases left between them. CDR1 is LGHNA and CDR2 is YNFKEQ in the germline V gene. The CDR3 is CASSQASGHEQFF. CDR3 DNA: TGTGCCAGCAGCCAAGCCAGTGGACATGAGCAGTTCTTC.

The chain couples TRBV20-1 to TRBJ2-2; 8 bases are shared with TRBD1. This CDR3 region has 13 residues. The V and J ends lost 7 bases and 4 bases, in that order; junction bases with no gene match: 5. The germline V gene has CDR1 DFQATT and CDR2 SNEGSKA (reference sequence). The CDR3 nucleotides read TGCAGTGTAGGACAGGGTCTCACCGGGGAGCTGTTTTTT. Protein sequence: CSVGQGLTGELFF.

This clonotype was counted a few times. The chain has TRBV4-1 and TRBJ1-5; possibly TRBD1 for D (5 bases). From germline, CDR1 is MGHRA and CDR2 YSYEKL. V shed 4 bases and J shed 5 bases, with 18 bases lying between them. CDR3 size: 16 residues. CDR3 sequence: CASSPIRGEGDQPQHF. The CDR3 region has the DNA TGCGCCAGCAGCCCCATTCGAGGGGAAGGAGATCAGCCCCAGCATTTT.

This clonotype was seen only a few times. The chain recombines TRBV6-4 with TRBJ2-1; maybe TRBD2 (5 bases). Germline V gives CDR1 MRHNA, CDR2 SNTAGT. The CDR3 loop spans 13 amino acids. Trimming stripped 4 bases from V and 6 bases from J, with 10 bases between. The CDR3 DNA sequence: TGTGCCAGCAGTGCTCTGGGGAGCAATGAGCAGTTCTTC. Translation: CASSALGSNEQFF.

Only a few counts were recorded for this clonotype. J is TRBJ1-3 and V is TRBV27; D not resolved. V was trimmed by 2 bases and J by 0 bases, leaving 20 bases between them. The CDR3 runs to 19 residues. CDR1 is MNHEY and CDR2 is SMNVEV in the germline V gene (reference sequence). CDR3 residues: CASSLGQRGPTDSGNTIYF. Here the CDR3 DNA reads TGTGCCAGCAGTTTAGGTCAGCGTGGACCAACTGACTCTGGAAACACCATATATTTT.

The V call is TRBV9, the J call TRBJ2-3; the D is unclear. Germline loops: CDR1 SGDLS, CDR2 YYNGEE. Trimming took off 6 bases at V and 6 bases at J, with 11 bases between the two ends. There are 12 residues in the CDR3. CDR3: CASNAPGDTQYF. The CDR3 coding sequence is TGTGCCAGCAACGCCCCTGGGGATACGCAGTATTTT.

This clonotype was counted a few times. This chain uses TRBV5-1 with TRBJ1-3; TRBD1 might be the D (5 bases). Germline CDR1 and CDR2: SGHRS and YFSETQ. V gave up 0 bases and J gave up 9 bases, with 13 bases separating them. CDR3 size: 14 residues. CDR3 nucleotide sequence: TGCGCCAGCAGCTTGGGACCGCCCGGGGGCACCATATATTTT. As protein: CASSLGPPGGTIYF.

This clonotype was counted ten times or more. In DNA form, the CDR3 reads TGTGCCAGCAGTGAACGAGCAGGAATCTATGGCTACACCTTC. The encoded protein is CASSERAGIYGYTF. This sequence joins TRBV6-6 and TRBJ1-2; D remains unclear. From germline, CDR1 is MNHNY and CDR2 SVGAGI (reference sequence). V was cut by 5 bases and J by 4 bases, with 14 bases left in between. The CDR3 is 14 amino acids.

The chain uses TRBV5-4 and TRBJ2-7; 8 bases agree with TRBD1. Trimming cost V 0 bases and J 7 bases; bases outside gene matches: 3. The CDR3 has 13 amino acids. Germline V CDR1 and CDR2: SGHNT, YYREEE (reference sequence). Here the CDR3 reads CASSLGTGQEQYF. Here the CDR3 DNA reads TGTGCCAGCAGCTTGGGGACAGGGCAAGAGCAGTACTTC.

The V call is TRBV12-3 or TRBV12-4, the J call TRBJ1-2; D is unclear. Trimming took 1 base from V and 3 from J, leaving 3 bases between them. CDR3 length: 12 residues. CDR3 protein: CASSLGYYGYTF. The CDR3 nucleotides read TGTGCCAGCAGTTTAGGTTACTATGGCTACACCTTC.

This clonotype occurred many times. The chain uses TRBV4-3 and TRBJ1-6; a weak D match, TRBD1 (6 bases). The V and J ends lost 4 bases and 9 bases respectively, with 13 bases between them. CDR1 is LGHNA, CDR2 YSLEER, per germline. There are 14 residues in the CDR3. The CDR3 DNA is TGCGCCAGCAGCCCGGACAGAGGGGGTTCACCCCTCCACTTT. It encodes CASSPDRGGSPLHF.

This clonotype has just a few counts. The gene calls are TRBV28 and TRBJ2-7; 9 bases match TRBD1. Germline V gives CDR1 MDHEN, CDR2 SYDVKM. The CDR3 is 15 amino acids. V gave up 4 bases and J gave up 1 base; unmatched junction bases: 5. In DNA form, the CDR3 reads TGTGCCAGCAGTTCCCCCGGGACAGGGTCCTACGAGCAGTACTTC. Amino acids: CASSSPGTGSYEQYF.

This clonotype was seen many times. The chain has TRBV12-3 or TRBV12-4 and TRBJ1-2, with 7 positions matching TRBD1. V lost 7 bases to trimming and J lost 8 bases; unmatched junction nucleotides: 16. CDR3 length: 15 amino acids. The CDR3 DNA is TGTGCCAGCACCGATTCCCCAACAGGGGAAGAAGGCTACACCTTC. Protein sequence: CASTDSPTGEEGYTF.

This clonotype appeared many times. This rearrangement joins TRBV29-1 to TRBJ2-7; TRBD1 agrees at 7 bases. The CDR3 length is 11 residues. The germline gives CDR1 SQVTM, CDR2 ANQGSEA. With 8 bases clipped from V and 6 bases from J, the junction kept 7 bases outside the gene matches. DNA of the CDR3: TGCAGCTATGAGACAGGGTCCGAGCAGTACTTC. Encoded protein: CSYETGSEQYF.

The V gene is TRBV7-9, the J gene TRBJ2-2; 13 bases line up with TRBD2. The CDR3 loop spans 19 amino acids. Germline CDR1 SEHNR, CDR2 FQNEAQ (reference sequence). V was clipped by 4 bases and J by 2 bases; unmatched bases: 10. As DNA, the CDR3 is TGTGCCAGCAGCTCCCGACAACTAGCGGGGGGGCCAAACACCGGGGAGCTGTTTTTT. It yields the protein CASSSRQLAGGPNTGELFF.